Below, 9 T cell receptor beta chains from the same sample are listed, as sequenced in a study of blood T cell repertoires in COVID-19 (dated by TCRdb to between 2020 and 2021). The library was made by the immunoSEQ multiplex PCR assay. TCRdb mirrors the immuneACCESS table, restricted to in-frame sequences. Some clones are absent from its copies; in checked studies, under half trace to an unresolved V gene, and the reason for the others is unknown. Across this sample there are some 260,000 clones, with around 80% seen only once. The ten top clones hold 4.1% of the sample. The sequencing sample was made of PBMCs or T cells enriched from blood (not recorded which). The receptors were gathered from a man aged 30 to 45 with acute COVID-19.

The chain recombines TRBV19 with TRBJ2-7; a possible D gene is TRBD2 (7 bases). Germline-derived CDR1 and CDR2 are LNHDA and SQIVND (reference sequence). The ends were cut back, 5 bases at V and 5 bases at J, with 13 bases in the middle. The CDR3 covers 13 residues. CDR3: CASSPGGLDEQYV. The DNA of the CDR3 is TGTGCCAGTAGTCCCGGGGGGCTCGACGAGCAGTACGTC.

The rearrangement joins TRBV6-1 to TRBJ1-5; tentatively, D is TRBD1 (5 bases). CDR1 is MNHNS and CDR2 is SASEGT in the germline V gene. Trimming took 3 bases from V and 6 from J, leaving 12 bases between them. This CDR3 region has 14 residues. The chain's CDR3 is CASSDPPGVQPQHF. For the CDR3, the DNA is TGTGCCAGCAGTGATCCGCCGGGGGTTCAGCCCCAGCATTTT.

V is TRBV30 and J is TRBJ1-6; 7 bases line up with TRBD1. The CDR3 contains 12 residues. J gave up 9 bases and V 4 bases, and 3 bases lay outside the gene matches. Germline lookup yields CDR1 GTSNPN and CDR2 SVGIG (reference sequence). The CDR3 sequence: CAWNRGTSPLHF. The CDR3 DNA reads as TGTGCCTGGAACAGGGGCACTTCACCCCTCCACTTT.

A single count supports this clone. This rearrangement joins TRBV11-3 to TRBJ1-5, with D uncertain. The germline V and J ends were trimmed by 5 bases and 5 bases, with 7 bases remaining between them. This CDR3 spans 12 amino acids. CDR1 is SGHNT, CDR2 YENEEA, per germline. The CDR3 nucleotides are TGTGCCAGCAGCCTCCGCGATCAGCCCCAGCATTTT. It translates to CASSLRDQPQHF.

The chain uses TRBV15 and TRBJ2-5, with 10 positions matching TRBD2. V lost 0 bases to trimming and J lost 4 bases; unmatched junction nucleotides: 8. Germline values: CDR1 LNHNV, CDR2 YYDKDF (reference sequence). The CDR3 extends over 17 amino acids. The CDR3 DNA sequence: TGTGCCACCAGCAGAGATCGGCTAGCGGGGGCCCGAGAGACCCAGTACTTC. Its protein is CATSRDRLAGARETQYF.

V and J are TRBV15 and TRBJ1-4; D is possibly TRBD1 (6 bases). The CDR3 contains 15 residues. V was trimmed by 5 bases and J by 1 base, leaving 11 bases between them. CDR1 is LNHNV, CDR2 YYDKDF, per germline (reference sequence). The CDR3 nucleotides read TGTGCCACCAGCGTAATACAGGGAACTAATGAAAAACTGTTTTTT. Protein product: CATSVIQGTNEKLFF.

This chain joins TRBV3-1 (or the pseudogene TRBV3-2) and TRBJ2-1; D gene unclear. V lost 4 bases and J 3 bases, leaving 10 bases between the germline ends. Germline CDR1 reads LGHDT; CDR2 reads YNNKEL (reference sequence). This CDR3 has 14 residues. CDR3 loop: CASSLLGRYNEQFF. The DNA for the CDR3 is TGTGCCAGCAGCCTCCTAGGTCGCTACAATGAGCAGTTCTTC.

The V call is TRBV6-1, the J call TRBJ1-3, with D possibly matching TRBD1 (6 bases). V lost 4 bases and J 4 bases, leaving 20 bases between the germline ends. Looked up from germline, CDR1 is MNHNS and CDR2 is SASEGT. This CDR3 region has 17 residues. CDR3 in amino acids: CASSANGKGTIGNTIYF. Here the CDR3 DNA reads TGTGCCAGCAGTGCGAATGGGAAAGGGACAATAGGAAACACCATATATTTT.

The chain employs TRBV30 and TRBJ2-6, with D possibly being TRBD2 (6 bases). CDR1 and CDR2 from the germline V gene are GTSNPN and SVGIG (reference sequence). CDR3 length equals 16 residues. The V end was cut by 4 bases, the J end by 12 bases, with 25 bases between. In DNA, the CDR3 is TGTGCCTGGAAACTTCGGACAAGGCTTATGGGGGGCGTCCTGACTTTC. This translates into CAWKLRTRLMGGVLTF.